This T cell receptor (beta chain) is from a study of cytomegalovirus exposure and HLA in healthy donors. Primers: 60 Vbeta forward and 13 Jbeta reverse. Per the authors' pipeline: In a later analysis, the count reached some 83 million unique TCR beta chains, with about 12 million shared. Assay: immunoSEQ multiplex PCR; the TCRdb copy retains only in-frame clones and omits some. From that table come the V and J calls and clone size; the DNA was used to work out D and trimming. The repertoire consists of about 140,000 clones, with more than 75% occurring once and the leading ten covering 2% to 3%. About this clone itself: Its antigen is currently unknown.

Findings and caveats of the study: In an earlier analysis, in fewer than 700 donors, most V segments appeared productive either ~87% or ~30% of the time.

V dropped 8 bases and J dropped 0 bases, with 15 bases sitting between them. The CDR3 extends over 15 amino acids. CDR1 SGHTA and CDR2 FQGNSA come from the germline V gene. The specimen sequenced was PBMCs. This clonotype was obtained from a man aged 45-65 years in good health and CMV-seronegative. The chain is built from TRBV7-2 and TRBJ2-3, with unresolved D. The CDR3 DNA reads TGTGCCAGCTCAAATCGGGTGCCTAGCACAGATACGCAGTATTTT. Amino acids: CASSNRVPSTDTQYF.